This T cell receptor (beta chain) was sequenced during a study of T cell clusters in autoimmune cytopenias. TRB was amplified by touch-down multiplex PCR, primer pools A and B combined. Reanalyzing the multiplex PCR reads, TCRdb keeps one entry per CDR3 protein, without DNA. Across approximately 12,000 distinct CDR3 sequences, the top ten clones capture more than 2.5% of the sample. The CDR3 runs 14 residues. Germline V gene sequence: CDR1 MDHEN, CDR2 SYDVKM. TRB amplification used roughly 250 ng of peripheral blood genomic DNA. These same records also appear under a second study, on T cell repertoires in aging, cancer and after chemotherapy.

Sequencing was done on a sample of peripheral blood. The chain couples TRBV28 to TRBJ1-1; TCRdb calls TRBD1, which cannot be checked without DNA. This TCR was recovered from a human donor in good health. The CDR3 reads CASSLRGPGTEAFF.